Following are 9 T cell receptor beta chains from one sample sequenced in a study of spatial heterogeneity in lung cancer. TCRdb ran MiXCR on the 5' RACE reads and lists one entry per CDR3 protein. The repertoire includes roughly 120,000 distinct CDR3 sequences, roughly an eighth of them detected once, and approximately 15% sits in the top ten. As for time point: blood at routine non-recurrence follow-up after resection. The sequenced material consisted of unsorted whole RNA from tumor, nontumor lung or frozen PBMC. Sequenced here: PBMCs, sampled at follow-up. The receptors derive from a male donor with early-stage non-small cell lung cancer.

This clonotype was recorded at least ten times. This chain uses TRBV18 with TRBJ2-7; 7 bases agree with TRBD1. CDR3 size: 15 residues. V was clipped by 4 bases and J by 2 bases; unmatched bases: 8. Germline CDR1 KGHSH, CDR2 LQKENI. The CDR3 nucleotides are TGTGCCAGCTCACAGGGACAGACAATAACCTACGAGCAGTACTTC. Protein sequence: CASSQGQTITYEQYF.

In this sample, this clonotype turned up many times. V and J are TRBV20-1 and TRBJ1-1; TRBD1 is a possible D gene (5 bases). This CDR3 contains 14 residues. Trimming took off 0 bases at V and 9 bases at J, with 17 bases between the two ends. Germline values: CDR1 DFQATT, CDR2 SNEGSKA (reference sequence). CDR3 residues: CSARDGQGSYQAFF. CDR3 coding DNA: TGCAGTGCTAGAGATGGGCAGGGTAGCTACCAAGCTTTCTTT.

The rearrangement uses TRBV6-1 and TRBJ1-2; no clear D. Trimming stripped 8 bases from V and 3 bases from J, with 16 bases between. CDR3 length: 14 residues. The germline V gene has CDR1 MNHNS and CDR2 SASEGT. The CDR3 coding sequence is TGTGCCAGCCGGGCAGGCCCCGTCGACTATGGCTACACCTTC. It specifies CASRAGPVDYGYTF.

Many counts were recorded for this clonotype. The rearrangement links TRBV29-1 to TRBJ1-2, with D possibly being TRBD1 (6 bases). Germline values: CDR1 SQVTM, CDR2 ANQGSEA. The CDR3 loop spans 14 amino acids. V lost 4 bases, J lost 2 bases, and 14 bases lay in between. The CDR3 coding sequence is TGCAGCGTTGTGAAACAGGGTTTCAACTATGGCTACACCTTC. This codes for CSVVKQGFNYGYTF.

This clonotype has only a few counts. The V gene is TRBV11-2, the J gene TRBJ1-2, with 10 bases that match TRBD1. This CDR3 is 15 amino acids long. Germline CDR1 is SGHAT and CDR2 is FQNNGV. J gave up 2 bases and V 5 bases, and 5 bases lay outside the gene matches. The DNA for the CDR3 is TGTGCCAGCAGCCCGACGGACAGGGGGAACTATGGCTACACCTTC. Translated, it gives CASSPTDRGNYGYTF.

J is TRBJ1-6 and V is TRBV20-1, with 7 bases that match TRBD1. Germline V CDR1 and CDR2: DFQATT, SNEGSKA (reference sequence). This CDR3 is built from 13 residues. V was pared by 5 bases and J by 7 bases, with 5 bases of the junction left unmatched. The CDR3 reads CSAGDSLNSPLHF. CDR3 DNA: TGCAGTGCTGGGGACAGCCTCAATTCACCCCTCCACTTT.

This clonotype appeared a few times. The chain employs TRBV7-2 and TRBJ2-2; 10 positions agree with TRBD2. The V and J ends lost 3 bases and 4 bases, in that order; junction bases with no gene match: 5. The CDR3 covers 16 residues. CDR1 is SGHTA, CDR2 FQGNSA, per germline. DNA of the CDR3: TGTGCCAGCAGCTTTCGAGCTAGCGGGGGCACCGGGGAGCTGTTTTTT. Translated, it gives CASSFRASGGTGELFF. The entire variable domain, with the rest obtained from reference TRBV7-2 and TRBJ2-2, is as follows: GAGVSQSPSNKVTEKGKDVELRCDPISGHTALYWYRQSLGQGLEFLIYFQGNSAPDKSGLPSDRFSAERTGGSVSTLTIQRTQQEDSAVYLCASSFRASGGTGELFFGEGSRLTVL.

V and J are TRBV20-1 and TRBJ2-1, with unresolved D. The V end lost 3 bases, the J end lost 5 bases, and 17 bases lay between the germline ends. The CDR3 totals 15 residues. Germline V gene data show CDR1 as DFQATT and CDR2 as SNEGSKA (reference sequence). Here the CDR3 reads CSARSPKVPNNEQFF. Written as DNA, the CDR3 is TGCAGTGCTAGGAGCCCCAAGGTCCCGAACAATGAGCAGTTCTTC.

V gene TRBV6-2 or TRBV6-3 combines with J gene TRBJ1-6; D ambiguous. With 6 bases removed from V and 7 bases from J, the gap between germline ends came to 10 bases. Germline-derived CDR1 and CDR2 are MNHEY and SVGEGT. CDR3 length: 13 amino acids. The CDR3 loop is CASRETRNSPLHF. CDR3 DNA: TGTGCCAGCAGAGAGACGAGGAATTCACCCCTCCACTTT.